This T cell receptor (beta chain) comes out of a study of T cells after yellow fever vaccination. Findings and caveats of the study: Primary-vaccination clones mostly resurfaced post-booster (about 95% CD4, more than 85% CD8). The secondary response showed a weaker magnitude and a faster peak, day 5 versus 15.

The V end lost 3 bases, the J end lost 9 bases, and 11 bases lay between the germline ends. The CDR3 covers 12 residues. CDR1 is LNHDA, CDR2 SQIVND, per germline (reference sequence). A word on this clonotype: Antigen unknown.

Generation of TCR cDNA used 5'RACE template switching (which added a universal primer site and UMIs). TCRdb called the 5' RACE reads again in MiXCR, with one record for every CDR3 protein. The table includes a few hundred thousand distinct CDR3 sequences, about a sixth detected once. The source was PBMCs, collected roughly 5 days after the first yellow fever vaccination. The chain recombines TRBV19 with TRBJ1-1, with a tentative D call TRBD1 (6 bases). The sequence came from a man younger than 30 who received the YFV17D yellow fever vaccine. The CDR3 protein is CASSIPRGKAFF. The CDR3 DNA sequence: TGTGCCAGTAGTATCCCCAGGGGAAAAGCTTTCTTT.